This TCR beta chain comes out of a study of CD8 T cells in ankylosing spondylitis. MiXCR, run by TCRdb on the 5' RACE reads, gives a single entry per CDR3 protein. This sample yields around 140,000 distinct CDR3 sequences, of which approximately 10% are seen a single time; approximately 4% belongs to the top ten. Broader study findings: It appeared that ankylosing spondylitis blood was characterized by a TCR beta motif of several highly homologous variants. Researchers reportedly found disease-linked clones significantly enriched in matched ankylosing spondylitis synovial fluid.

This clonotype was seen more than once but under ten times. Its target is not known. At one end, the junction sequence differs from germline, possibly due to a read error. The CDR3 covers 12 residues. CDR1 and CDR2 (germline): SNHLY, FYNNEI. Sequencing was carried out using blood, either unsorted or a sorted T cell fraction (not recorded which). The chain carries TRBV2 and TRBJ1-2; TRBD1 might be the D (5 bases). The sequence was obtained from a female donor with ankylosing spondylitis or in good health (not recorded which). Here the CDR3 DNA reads TGTGCCAGCAGCGGGGCTAATTATGGCTACACCTTC. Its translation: CASSGANYGYTF.